The rows below give T cell receptor beta chains drawn from one sample of a study of blood T cell repertoires in COVID-19. Clones were sequenced by immunoSEQ multiplex PCR, and TCRdb holds only the in-frame ones, with some missing. The data show approximately 51,000 clones, about 90% seen once. Input material: peripheral blood. The receptors were gathered from an older man with active COVID-19. The CDR3 runs from the conserved cysteine through the conserved F or W. Fields, in order: J gene, D gene, clone size, V gene, CDR3 protein, CDR3 DNA. D genes are given only for firm matches. Size tells how often a clone was seen (once, few, many) or the class of an expanded clone, and some rows leave it out.

J: TRBJ2-3
D: TRBD2
size: .
V: TRBV11-3
CDR3: CASSSGGTTDTQYF
DNA: TGTGCCAGCAGCTCCGGGGGGACCACAGATACGCAGTATTTT

J: TRBJ2-5
D: TRBD2
size: .
V: TRBV5-1
CDR3: CASSPRLAGVGETQYF
DNA: TGCGCCAGCAGCCCCCGACTAGCGGGGGTGGGAGAGACCCAGTACTTC

J: TRBJ1-1
D: TRBD1
size: once
V: TRBV6-6
CDR3: CASNSQGTEAFF
DNA: TGTGCCAGCAATTCACAGGGGACTGAAGCTTTCTTT

J: TRBJ2-5
D: TRBD1
size: .
V: TRBV3-1/TRBV3-2
CDR3: CASSQRTGRETQYF
DNA: TGTGCCAGCAGCCAACGGACAGGGCGAGAGACCCAGTACTTC

J: TRBJ2-7
D: .
size: .
V: TRBV5-1
CDR3: CASSLDRPGEQYF
DNA: TGCGCCAGCAGCTTGGACAGACCTGGCGAGCAGTACTTC

J: TRBJ2-7
D: .
size: .
V: TRBV20-1
CDR3: CSASPVDEQYF
DNA: TGCAGTGCTAGTCCGGTGGACGAGCAGTACTTC

J: TRBJ2-3
D: .
size: .
V: TRBV19
CDR3: CASSIIRVRTTDTQYF
DNA: TGTGCCAGTAGTATAATTAGGGTGAGGACTACAGATACGCAGTATTTT

J: TRBJ1-5
D: .
size: .
V: TRBV21-1
CDR3: CASSDNAGPSQPQHF
DNA: TGTGCCAGCAGCGACAACGCAGGGCCCAGTCAGCCCCAGCATTTT

J: TRBJ2-7
D: TRBD1
size: .
V: TRBV6-5
CDR3: CASSRNRQGKNEQYF
DNA: TGTGCCAGCAGTCGAAACCGACAGGGGAAGAACGAGCAGTACTTC

J: TRBJ1-1
D: .
size: .
V: TRBV10-3
CDR3: CAISESVGEGEAFF
DNA: TGTGCCATCAGTGAGTCTGTAGGGGAGGGTGAAGCTTTCTTT

J: TRBJ2-3
D: TRBD1
size: once
V: TRBV5-1
CDR3: CASSSPAGGGTDTQYF
DNA: TGCGCCAGCAGCTCGCCGGCAGGGGGCGGCACAGATACGCAGTATTTT

J: TRBJ2-1
D: .
size: once
V: TRBV6-1
CDR3: CASSEVVTYNEQFF
DNA: TGTGCCAGCAGTGAAGTTGTGACATACAATGAGCAGTTCTTC

J: TRBJ2-3
D: .
size: .
V: TRBV2
CDR3: CASSVREPSTDTQYF
DNA: TGTGCCAGCTCCGTCCGGGAACCTAGCACAGATACGCAGTATTTT

J: TRBJ2-3
D: .
size: .
V: TRBV6-5
CDR3: CASSLASGEDTQYF
DNA: TGTGCCAGCAGTCTAGCGTCGGGGGAAGATACGCAGTATTTT

J: TRBJ2-7
D: .
size: .
V: TRBV18
CDR3: CASSTRQGFNEQYF
DNA: TGTGCCAGCTCCACACGGCAGGGGTTCAACGAGCAGTACTTC

J: TRBJ1-1
D: .
size: .
V: TRBV6-5
CDR3: CASSWWHGVAAFF
DNA: TGTGCCAGCAGCTGGTGGCACGGGGTTGCAGCTTTCTTT

J: TRBJ2-3
D: TRBD2
size: .
V: TRBV5-1
CDR3: CASQNSGGALDTQYF
DNA: TGCGCCAGTCAGAATAGCGGGGGGGCCTTAGATACGCAGTATTTT

J: TRBJ2-5
D: TRBD1
size: .
V: TRBV5-5
CDR3: CASSSGTGVETQYF
DNA: TGTGCCAGCAGCTCCGGGACAGGGGTGGAGACCCAGTACTTC

J: TRBJ2-4
D: .
size: .
V: TRBV3-1/TRBV3-2
CDR3: CASSQAVSSLLIQYF
DNA: TGTGCCAGCAGCCAAGCCGTGTCTTCCCTATTGATTCAGTACTTC

J: TRBJ2-7
D: TRBD2
size: .
V: TRBV14
CDR3: CASSNSGGYEQYF
DNA: TGTGCCAGCAGCAATAGCGGGGGATACGAGCAGTACTTC

J: TRBJ1-5
D: .
size: .
V: TRBV30
CDR3: CAWSVNSLGNQPQHF
DNA: TGTGCCTGGAGTGTAAATTCATTAGGCAATCAGCCCCAGCATTTT

J: TRBJ2-3
D: TRBD2
size: .
V: TRBV7-3
CDR3: CASSQSGGASYTQYF
DNA: TGTGCCAGCAGCCAGAGCGGGGGGGCAAGTTATACGCAGTATTTT

J: TRBJ2-1
D: TRBD2
size: .
V: TRBV6-2/TRBV6-3
CDR3: CASSYPSGGLTYNEQFF
DNA: TGTGCCAGCAGTTACCCTAGCGGGGGGTTAACCTACAATGAGCAGTTCTTC

J: TRBJ1-6
D: .
size: .
V: TRBV10-3
CDR3: CAISRTVVNSPLHF
DNA: TGTGCCATCAGCAGGACAGTAGTTAATTCACCCCTCCACTTT

J: TRBJ1-6
D: TRBD1
size: .
V: TRBV19
CDR3: CASRGQGVGSPLHF
DNA: TGTGCCAGTAGGGGACAGGGGGTAGGTTCACCCCTCCACTTT

J: TRBJ1-1
D: TRBD1
size: .
V: TRBV5-4
CDR3: CASSLQGALREAFF
DNA: TGTGCCAGCAGCTTGCAGGGGGCGCTGAGGGAAGCTTTCTTT

J: TRBJ1-3
D: .
size: .
V: TRBV3-1/TRBV3-2
CDR3: CASSRFATAAGNTIYF
DNA: TGTGCCAGCAGCCGATTCGCTACAGCGGCTGGAAACACCATATATTTT

J: TRBJ2-7
D: TRBD1
size: .
V: TRBV27
CDR3: CASSLLGDRGSREQYF
DNA: TGTGCCAGCAGTCTCCTTGGGGACAGGGGTTCGCGGGAGCAGTACTTC

J: TRBJ2-2
D: TRBD2
size: .
V: TRBV29-1
CDR3: CSSLAGNTGELFF
DNA: TGCAGCTCACTAGCGGGGAACACCGGGGAGCTGTTTTTT

J: TRBJ1-2
D: TRBD1
size: .
V: TRBV10-3
CDR3: CANSPGTGSHGYTF
DNA: TGTGCCAACAGCCCCGGGACAGGGTCTCATGGCTACACCTTC

J: TRBJ1-3
D: .
size: .
V: TRBV28
CDR3: CASSLAVYSGNTIYF
DNA: TGTGCCAGCAGTTTAGCAGTGTATTCTGGAAACACCATATATTTT

J: TRBJ2-5
D: TRBD1
size: .
V: TRBV29-1
CDR3: CSDIDRGLETQYF
DNA: TGCAGCGACATCGACAGGGGGCTGGAGACCCAGTACTTC

J: TRBJ1-6
D: TRBD1
size: once
V: TRBV5-6
CDR3: CASSSDRGNSPLHF
DNA: TGTGCCAGCAGCTCGGACAGGGGGAATTCACCCCTCCACTTT

J: TRBJ2-7
D: .
size: .
V: TRBV6-6
CDR3: CASSYTDRTQYEQYF
DNA: TGTGCCAGCAGCTATACAGACAGAACCCAATACGAGCAGTACTTC

J: TRBJ2-7
D: .
size: .
V: TRBV2
CDR3: CASSESADTDEQYF
DNA: TGTGCCAGCAGTGAAAGTGCGGATACGGACGAGCAGTACTTC

J: TRBJ2-1
D: TRBD1
size: .
V: TRBV5-1
CDR3: CASRLDRGHEQFF
DNA: TGCGCCAGCAGGCTGGACAGGGGTCATGAGCAGTTCTTC

J: TRBJ2-6
D: .
size: .
V: TRBV19
CDR3: CASKAVSGANVLTF
DNA: TGTGCCAGTAAGGCGGTCTCTGGGGCCAACGTCCTGACTTTC

J: TRBJ1-5
D: .
size: once
V: TRBV6-4
CDR3: CASNGPYATRGRDNQPQHF
DNA: TGTGCCAGCAACGGCCCGTATGCGACCAGGGGTAGGGACAATCAGCCCCAGCATTTT

J: TRBJ2-1
D: TRBD2
size: once
V: TRBV4-1
CDR3: CASRKRGERDNEQFF
DNA: TGCGCCAGCAGAAAGCGGGGGGAACGGGACAATGAGCAGTTCTTC

J: TRBJ2-7
D: .
size: .
V: TRBV5-6
CDR3: CASSFGSGRAPYEQYF
DNA: TGTGCCAGCAGCTTCGGATCAGGCAGGGCTCCCTACGAGCAGTACTTC

J: TRBJ2-5
D: .
size: .
V: TRBV7-2
CDR3: CASSGNRVLETQYF
DNA: TGTGCCAGCAGCGGAAACAGGGTACTTGAGACCCAGTACTTC

J: TRBJ1-6
D: .
size: few
V: TRBV6-1
CDR3: CASSEGHNSPLHF
DNA: TGTGCCAGCAGTGAGGGGCATAATTCACCCCTCCACTTT

J: TRBJ2-1
D: .
size: .
V: TRBV7-2
CDR3: CASSLETLYNEQFF
DNA: TGTGCCAGCAGCTTAGAGACACTCTACAATGAGCAGTTCTTC

J: TRBJ2-1
D: TRBD2
size: .
V: TRBV3-1/TRBV3-2
CDR3: CASSPFGTSGGAHEQFF
DNA: TGTGCCAGCAGCCCTTTCGGGACTAGCGGGGGGGCCCATGAGCAGTTCTTC

J: TRBJ2-2
D: TRBD1
size: .
V: TRBV12-3/TRBV12-4
CDR3: CASSLTGSGELFF
DNA: TGTGCCAGCAGCCTGACAGGGTCCGGGGAGCTGTTTTTT

J: TRBJ2-2
D: TRBD1
size: .
V: TRBV6-7
CDR3: CASTLGHTGDGTGELFF
DNA: TGTGCCAGCACCCTGGGACACACAGGGGACGGCACCGGGGAGCTGTTTTTT

J: TRBJ2-1
D: .
size: .
V: TRBV6-2/TRBV6-3
CDR3: CASSYGAEYEQFF
DNA: TGTGCCAGCAGTTATGGGGCCGAGTATGAGCAGTTCTTC

J: TRBJ1-2
D: TRBD1
size: .
V: TRBV14
CDR3: CASSPYPGQLRDYTF
DNA: TGTGCCAGCAGCCCCTACCCGGGACAGCTTAGAGACTACACCTTC

J: TRBJ2-3
D: TRBD1
size: .
V: TRBV4-1
CDR3: CASSQAPTGFTDTQYF
DNA: TGCGCCAGCAGCCAAGCTCCGACAGGGTTCACAGATACGCAGTATTTT

J: TRBJ2-1
D: .
size: .
V: TRBV19
CDR3: CASRSPSRHEQFF
DNA: TGTGCCAGTAGGTCCCCTAGTCGCCATGAGCAGTTCTTC

J: TRBJ2-7
D: .
size: .
V: TRBV7-2
CDR3: CASSSTASYEQYF
DNA: TGTGCCAGCAGCTCCACAGCCTCCTACGAGCAGTACTTC

J: TRBJ2-5
D: TRBD1
size: .
V: TRBV6-4
CDR3: CASSPGTGGKETQYF
DNA: TGTGCCAGCAGTCCCGGGACAGGGGGCAAAGAGACCCAGTACTTC

J: TRBJ2-1
D: TRBD2
size: .
V: TRBV4-3
CDR3: CASSQDWGGSSYNEQFF
DNA: TGCGCCAGCAGCCAAGATTGGGGGGGTAGCTCCTACAATGAGCAGTTCTTC